The clone carrying this T cell receptor beta chain was observed at least ten times. Its antigen is unidentified. MiXCR, run by TCRdb on the reads, gives a single entry per CDR3 protein. The table shows under 850,000 distinct CDR3 sequences, with roughly 36% occurring only once. CDR1 and CDR2 (germline): SGHVS, FNYEAQ. The CDR3 is 15 residues long. V was cut by 1 base and J by 4 bases, with 14 bases left in between. The sample comes from a study of T cell repertoires in cytomegalovirus infection. On the study more broadly: In the study, CMV epitopes included recently identified HLA-C-restricted and well-studied HLA-B-restricted ones. Public signatures in TCR beta pointed to CMV infection and matching HLA type.

Study-wide results and limits: Based on cumulative public TCR beta family frequency, carriers of CMV plus the relevant HLA were identified. Clonotype analysis showed dominance of the ex vivo response by HLA-C-restricted CMV-specific TCR beta clonotypes.

The chain carries TRBV7-6 and TRBJ2-7, with TRBD2 as a possible D gene (5 bases). The clonotype originates from a human donor in good health (CMV status not recorded). Some clones in this sample may be carry-over from other donors' samples. Sequences were derived from cultured PBMCs, sampled from culture after CMV antigen stimulation. CDR3 in amino acids: CASSLVEGIGYEQYF. The CDR3, as DNA: TGTGCCAGCAGCTTAGTAGAGGGTATCGGTTACGAGCAGTACTTC.